This T cell receptor beta chain stems from a study of T-cell reconstitution after alpha-beta-depleted transplantation in children. Notes on the study in general: Counts and diversity of T cells one year after transplant came mostly from newly produced T cells.

Regarding this clonotype: Its antigen is not known.

Unique molecular identifiers were used in preparing the TCRbeta library. TCRdb re-called the PCR reads through MiXCR, storing one row per CDR3 protein. This table has hundreds of thousands of distinct CDR3 sequences, around 13% appearing once. V was shortened by 6 bases and J by 7 bases, with 18 bases between the two germline ends. The CDR3 spans 15 residues. The germline CDR1 and CDR2 sequences are KGHSH and LQKENI. The chain recombines TRBV18 with TRBJ1-4; perhaps TRBD1 as D (6 bases). The TCR comes from a girl aged 2 to 9 with congenital amegakaryocytic thrombocytopenia, due to receive a stem cell transplant. Sample: PBMCs, taken before TCRalphabeta/CD19-depleted stem cell transplant. The CDR3 loop is CASSPDRIQGEKLFF. CDR3 sequence (DNA): TGTGCCAGCTCGCCAGACAGGATTCAAGGTGAAAAACTGTTTTTT.